What follows is one TCR beta chain and its context. The data are from a study of blood T cell repertoires in COVID-19. Study-level background: The United States, Italy and Spain provided the acute and convalescent COVID-19 samples. PBMCs, B-cell-depleted T cells, or T cells provided the cDNA or gDNA that made up the material.

CDR1 and CDR2 (germline): MDHEN, SYDVKM. V dropped 6 bases and J dropped 5 bases, with 16 bases sitting between them. The CDR3 totals 14 residues. Sequencing used immunoSEQ multiplex PCR; TCRdb keeps in-frame clones, though not all of them. The sample holds nearly 30,000 clones, nearly 90% seen once. The clonotype was recovered from a human donor in a cohort sampled during active COVID-19. The sequenced material came from peripheral blood. The chain links TRBV28 to TRBJ2-5; D is perhaps TRBD2 (6 bases). The CDR3 sequence: CASSTKAGGETQYF. DNA for the CDR3: TGTGCCAGCAGCACAAAGGCAGGAGGGGAGACCCAGTACTTC.